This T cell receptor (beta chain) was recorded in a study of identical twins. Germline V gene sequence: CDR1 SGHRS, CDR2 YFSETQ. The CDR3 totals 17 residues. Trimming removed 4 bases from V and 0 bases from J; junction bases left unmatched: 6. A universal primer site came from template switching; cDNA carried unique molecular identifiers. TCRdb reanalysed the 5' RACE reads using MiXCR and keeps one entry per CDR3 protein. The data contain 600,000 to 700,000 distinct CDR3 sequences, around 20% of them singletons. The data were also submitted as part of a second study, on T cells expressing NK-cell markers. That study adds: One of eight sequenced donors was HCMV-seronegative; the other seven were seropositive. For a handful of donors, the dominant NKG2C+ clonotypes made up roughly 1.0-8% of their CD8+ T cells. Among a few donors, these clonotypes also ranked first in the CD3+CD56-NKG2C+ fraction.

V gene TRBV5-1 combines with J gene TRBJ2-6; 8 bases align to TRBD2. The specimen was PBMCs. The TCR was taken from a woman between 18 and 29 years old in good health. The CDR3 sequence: CASSLREGSSGANVLTF. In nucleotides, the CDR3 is TGCGCCAGCAGCCTACGGGAGGGAAGCTCTGGGGCCAACGTCCTGACTTTC.